The 26 T cell receptor beta chains below come from one sample, sequenced in a study of blood T cell repertoires in COVID-19. Method: immunoSEQ multiplex PCR; TCRdb's copy keeps in-frame clones and lacks some. The sample lists some 350,000 clones, 88% occurring once. Specimen: PBMCs or T cells enriched from blood (not recorded which). Receptor source: a man younger than 45 who had recovered from COVID-19.

This sequence joins TRBV7-9 and TRBJ2-1, with D maybe TRBD2 (7 bases). The CDR3 length is 14 residues. The germline CDR1 and CDR2 sequences are SEHNR and FQNEAQ (reference sequence). V was cut by 8 bases and J by 5 bases, with 16 bases left in between. The CDR3 DNA reads TGTGCCAGCGGGGGAGGGGGAGGGAACAATGAGCAGTTCTTC. Protein sequence: CASGGGGGNNEQFF.

The chain couples TRBV19 to TRBJ2-7, with 12 bases that match TRBD1. Germline V gene lookup returns CDR1 LNHDA and CDR2 SQIVND (reference sequence). The ends lost 6 bases at V and 2 bases at J; junction bases unmatched: 5. The CDR3 loop spans 15 amino acids. CDR3 in DNA: TGTGCCAGTAGCCCAAGGGACAGGGGGCCCTACGAGCAGTACTTC. Translated, it gives CASSPRDRGPYEQYF.

Only one count was recorded for this clone. The chain combines TRBV13 with TRBJ2-3; TRBD1 agrees at 7 bases. Germline V lookup: CDR1 PRHDT, CDR2 FYEKMQ (reference sequence). The CDR3 is 15 amino acids. With V trimmed by 5 bases and J by 2 bases, 7 bases remained unmatched. CDR3 protein: CASSHLTGTTDTQYF. The CDR3 DNA reads as TGTGCCAGCAGCCACTTGACAGGGACCACAGATACGCAGTATTTT.

This clone showed up just once. V is TRBV3-1 (or the pseudogene TRBV3-2) and J is TRBJ2-3; D is undetermined. This CDR3 is 14 amino acids long. The germline V and J ends were trimmed by 1 base and 6 bases, with 11 bases remaining between them. Germline V gene sequence: CDR1 LGHDT, CDR2 YNNKEL (reference sequence). CDR3 sequence reads: CASSQVARSDTQYF. In nucleotides, the CDR3 is TGTGCCAGCAGCCAAGTAGCCCGGAGCGATACGCAGTATTTT.

The chain combines TRBV4-1 with TRBJ2-3; D is ambiguous. The CDR3 extends over 15 amino acids. The germline V gene encodes CDR1 MGHRA and CDR2 YSYEKL. Deletions cut 1 base from V and 0 bases from J, with 8 bases between. DNA for the CDR3: TGCGCCAGCAGCCAAGCGGCAGGTAGCACAGATACGCAGTATTTT. It is translated as CASSQAAGSTDTQYF.

The CDR3 DNA follows: TGCAGTGCTAGTCAGGCGGGGGGTGACACAGATACGCAGTATTTT. It encodes CSASQAGGDTDTQYF. The chain uses TRBV20-1 and TRBJ2-3; 8 nucleotides agree with TRBD2. Unmatched junction bases numbered 7, after V lost 3 bases and J lost 2 bases. This CDR3 has 15 amino acids. CDR1 is DFQATT, CDR2 SNEGSKA, per germline (reference sequence).

The chain recombines TRBV9 with TRBJ2-1; D possibly corresponds to TRBD2 (6 bases). V was shortened by 0 bases and J by 3 bases, with 10 bases between the two germline ends. The CDR3 runs to 15 residues. CDR1 and CDR2 (germline): SGDLS, YYNGEE. The CDR3 region is CASSVDAGGYNEQFF. CDR3 DNA sequence: TGTGCCAGCAGCGTAGACGCCGGGGGCTACAATGAGCAGTTCTTC.

This rearrangement joins TRBV5-4 to TRBJ1-2; 7 bases align to TRBD1. The CDR3 runs to 13 residues. V shed 0 bases, J shed 7 bases, and the junction held 3 bases outside the gene matches. Per germline, CDR1 SGHNT and CDR2 YYREEE (reference sequence). For the CDR3, the DNA is TGTGCCAGCAGCTTGGGATCAGGGGGTGGCTACACCTTC. Its translation: CASSLGSGGGYTF. Full variable domain (missing parts from reference TRBV5-4 and TRBJ1-2): ETGVTQSPTHLIKTRGQQVTLRCSSQSGHNTVSWYQQALGQGPQFIFQYYREEENGRGNFPPRFSGLQFPNYSSELNVNALELDDSALYLCASSLGSGGGYTFGSGTRLTVV.

This clone has a single count. The chain employs TRBV28 and TRBJ1-2; D is unclear. With 5 bases removed from V and 3 bases from J, the gap between germline ends came to 7 bases. The germline V gene has CDR1 MDHEN and CDR2 SYDVKM. This CDR3 is built from 12 residues. DNA for the CDR3: TGTGCCAGCAGTCCGGTCCACTATGGCTACACCTTC. Residues: CASSPVHYGYTF.

The sample holds a few counts of this clone. The chain joins TRBV19 to TRBJ2-2, with 10 bases lining up with TRBD1. With 6 bases clipped from V and 5 bases from J, the junction kept 3 bases outside the gene matches. Germline CDR1 is LNHDA and CDR2 is SQIVND (reference sequence). The CDR3 extends over 14 amino acids. CDR3 sequence (DNA): TGTGCCAGTAGGACAGGGGGCAAAACCGGGGAGCTGTTTTTT. Residues: CASRTGGKTGELFF.

This rearrangement joins TRBV7-9 to TRBJ2-7; 7 bases fit TRBD1. Germline lookup yields CDR1 SEHNR and CDR2 FQNEAQ (reference sequence). J was trimmed by 5 bases and V by 1 base; bases with no gene match: 8. The CDR3 covers 15 residues. The CDR3 spells CASSLGQGASDEQYF. In DNA form, the CDR3 reads TGTGCCAGCAGCTTAGGACAGGGAGCATCCGACGAGCAGTACTTC.

The chain links TRBV27 to TRBJ1-1, with a tentative D call TRBD1 (6 bases). The V end lost 7 bases, the J end lost 4 bases, and 19 bases lay between the germline ends. The germline V gene has CDR1 MNHEY and CDR2 SMNVEV (reference sequence). The CDR3 consists of 15 residues. This chain's CDR3 is CASIGQGSISTEAFF. The CDR3 nucleotides are TGTGCCAGCATTGGCCAGGGGTCAATCAGCACTGAAGCTTTCTTT.

This clone occurred a few times. The chain joins TRBV27 to TRBJ1-2; D unclear. V was clipped by 5 bases and J by 2 bases, with 9 bases between them. CDR3 length equals 13 residues. Germline assignment: CDR1 MNHEY and CDR2 SMNVEV (reference sequence). This chain's CDR3 is CASSPRENYGYTF. As DNA, the CDR3 is TGTGCCAGCAGTCCCCGGGAGAACTATGGCTACACCTTC.

V gene TRBV7-9 combines with J gene TRBJ2-1; the match to TRBD2 covers 7 bases. CDR1 SEHNR and CDR2 FQNEAQ come from the germline V gene (reference sequence). J gave up 8 bases and V 5 bases, and 12 bases lay outside the gene matches. CDR3 length equals 15 residues. CDR3 protein: CASSITGTNNHEQFF. The CDR3 bases are TGTGCCAGCAGCATTACCGGGACTAATAACCATGAGCAGTTCTTC.

This clone showed up many times. The CDR3 sequence: CASSPLGGDSPLHF. Here the CDR3 DNA reads TGTGCCAGCAGCCCGTTGGGGGGGGATTCACCCCTCCACTTT. The chain recombines TRBV14 with TRBJ1-6, with D maybe TRBD1 (5 bases). CDR3 size: 14 residues. Trimming stripped 4 bases from V and 8 bases from J, with 12 bases between. Per germline, CDR1 SGHDN and CDR2 FVKESK.

V is TRBV30 and J is TRBJ1-5, with D tentatively TRBD1 (6 bases). Between the trimmed V and J ends, which lost 2 bases and 1 base, there was a span of 12 bases. The germline V gene encodes CDR1 GTSNPN and CDR2 SVGIG (reference sequence). The CDR3 spans 15 residues. CDR3 sequence: CAWSKGHISNQPQHF. CDR3 DNA: TGTGCCTGGAGTAAGGGACACATCAGCAATCAGCCCCAGCATTTT.

This clone was seen a handful of times. The chain joins TRBV5-1 to TRBJ2-7, with 7 bases fitting TRBD2. V was clipped by 0 bases and J by 0 bases; unmatched bases: 3. Germline values: CDR1 SGHRS, CDR2 YFSETQ. This CDR3 region has 15 residues. CDR3 bases: TGCGCCAGCAGCTTGGTGACGGGGGGCTCCTACGAGCAGTACTTC. The encoded protein is CASSLVTGGSYEQYF.

In this sample, this clone turned up a few times. The V gene is TRBV5-1, the J gene TRBJ2-7; the match to TRBD2 covers 7 bases. This CDR3 is built from 12 residues. Trimming removed 3 bases from V and 7 bases from J; junction bases left unmatched: 4. CDR1 SGHRS and CDR2 YFSETQ come from the germline V gene. In nucleotides, the CDR3 is TGCGCCAGCAGCTCAGAAGCGGGGGAGCAGTACTTC. The encoded protein is CASSSEAGEQYF.

About this clone itself: It is unclear where the CDR3 begins or ends on the DNA, so no DNA is shown, and the CDR3 is as TCRdb lists it. The chain links TRBV21-1 to TRBJ2-6; no DNA check was done on the table's D call, TRBD2. TRBV21-1 corresponds to a pseudogene. The CDR3 numbers 19 amino acids, ends counted. CDR3 protein: CASSPIWGDGISGANVLTF.

The V and J genes are TRBV2 and TRBJ1-1, with TRBD1 matching over 8 bases. The V segment lost 8 bases and the J segment 0 bases; nucleotides outside the gene matches: 11. This CDR3 contains 16 residues. Germline loops: CDR1 SNHLY, CDR2 FYNNEI. The CDR3 loop reads CASCGWGQDLNTEAFF. CDR3 DNA: TGTGCCAGCTGTGGGTGGGGACAGGACCTGAACACTGAAGCTTTCTTT.

This clone turned up a few times. In DNA, the CDR3 is TGTGCCAGCAGTGAACGGGACGGGGGCACTGAAGCTTTCTTT. Its protein is CASSERDGGTEAFF. V and J are TRBV2 and TRBJ1-1; D possibly corresponds to TRBD1 (5 bases). The CDR3 contains 14 residues. Germline V CDR1 and CDR2: SNHLY, FYNNEI. Trimming removed 2 bases from V and 4 bases from J, with 11 bases in between.

The table lists this clone with a count of one. V is TRBV29-1 and J is TRBJ1-1; D is possibly TRBD1 (6 bases). V was trimmed by 1 base and J by 6 bases, leaving 15 bases between them. Per germline, CDR1 SQVTM and CDR2 ANQGSEA. The CDR3 has 14 amino acids. The chain's CDR3 is CSVEGARGNAEAFF. DNA of the CDR3: TGCAGCGTTGAAGGGGCCAGGGGTAACGCTGAAGCTTTCTTT.

The rearrangement joins TRBV28 to TRBJ2-3; 10 bases fit TRBD1. The V and J ends lost 5 bases and 3 bases, in that order; junction bases with no gene match: 5. The CDR3 consists of 15 residues. Germline-derived CDR1 and CDR2 are MDHEN and SYDVKM. CDR3 DNA: TGTGCCAGCAGTAACGGACAGGGGGGGACAGATACGCAGTATTTT. It codes for CASSNGQGGTDTQYF.

J is TRBJ1-3 and V is TRBV27, with D possibly matching TRBD1 (6 bases). There are 15 residues in the CDR3. Per the germline V gene, CDR1 is MNHEY and CDR2 is SMNVEV (reference sequence). V was clipped by 4 bases and J by 0 bases, with 10 bases between them. The CDR3 coding sequence is TGTGCCAGCAGTTCCCTAGGGGGCTCTGGAAACACCATATATTTT. Protein sequence: CASSSLGGSGNTIYF.

The chain couples TRBV5-1 to TRBJ1-1; TRBD1 agrees at 7 bases. Trimming removed 0 bases from V and 3 bases from J; junction bases left unmatched: 8. CDR1 and CDR2 (germline): SGHRS, YFSETQ. The CDR3 spans 16 residues. In nucleotides, the CDR3 is TGCGCCAGCAGCTTGGTCGGCATAGACAGGGACACTGAAGCTTTCTTT. Protein product: CASSLVGIDRDTEAFF.

Written as DNA, the CDR3 is TGTGCCAGCAGTGAATTTAAGGGCGAGGGAGGAAACACCATATATTTT. Residues: CASSEFKGEGGNTIYF. The chain uses TRBV6-1 and TRBJ1-3; D uncertain. With 2 bases removed from V and 4 bases from J, the gap between germline ends came to 15 bases. CDR3 length equals 16 residues. The germline V gene encodes CDR1 MNHNS and CDR2 SASEGT.